This T cell receptor (beta chain) was found in a study of blood T cell repertoires in COVID-19. Study-wide context: Both acute and convalescent COVID-19 samples were obtained from the United States, Italy and Spain.

Original analysis: Scientists estimated how many nucleated cells there were by amplifying reference gene primers. Sequencing used immunoSEQ multiplex PCR; TCRdb keeps in-frame clones, though not all of them. V, J and clone size were drawn from that table, and D and trimming were deduced from the DNA. The data show approximately 400,000 clones, more than 65% seen once. Trimming took 5 bases from V and 5 from J, leaving 23 bases between them. Germline V gene lookup returns CDR1 LNHDA and CDR2 SQIVND (reference sequence). The CDR3 runs 17 residues. The gene calls are TRBV19 and TRBJ2-3; tentatively, D is TRBD1 (5 bases). This receptor was identified in a human donor with acute or convalescent COVID-19. The donor label of this sample is uncertain. What was sequenced was peripheral blood. CDR3 loop: CASSDPRGALGRDTQYF. As DNA, the CDR3 is TGTGCCAGTAGTGACCCCCGTGGGGCCCTCGGTAGAGATACGCAGTATTTT.